Sequencing of this T cell receptor (beta chain) was carried out in a study of regulatory T cells in long-lasting Graves disease. Regarding the study as a whole: Study of thyroid tissue was not done, with only peripheral blood studied.

As for time point: newly diagnosed GD, antithyroid drugs for less than 3 months. Scientists built the TCR library using RNA that was extracted from PBMCs. Graves' disease was diagnosed by American Thyroid Association guidelines. iRepertoire HTBI primers and Arm-PCR of CDR3 regions built TCR beta libraries. TCRdb analysed the multiplex PCR reads with MiXCR anew, one entry per CDR3 protein. The table lists 300,000 to 400,000 distinct CDR3 sequences, about a sixth of them singletons. This CDR3 is 16 amino acids long. CDR1 and CDR2 from the germline V gene are SNHLY and FYNNEI. Trimming at V came to 6 bases and at J to 3 bases, leaving 11 bases not matched to a gene. This clonotype was picked up many times. Its antigen is currently unknown. A further study also used this sample, focusing on T cells in Graves' hyperthyroidism and ophthalmopathy. Per that paper: Thyroid ultrasound and orbital computed tomography, with clinical symptoms and serum thyroxine and TRAb, informed diagnoses.

This receptor was identified in a man between 35 and 55 years old with Graves disease. The chain carries TRBV2 and TRBJ2-3; 8 bases map to TRBD1. Sequences were derived from peripheral blood mononuclear cells (PBMCs), sampled at new diagnosis, from a patient treated with antithyroid drugs. CDR3 protein: CASREMTGVRTDTQYF. The CDR3 DNA is TGTGCCAGCAGGGAAATGACAGGGGTCCGGACAGATACGCAGTATTTT.